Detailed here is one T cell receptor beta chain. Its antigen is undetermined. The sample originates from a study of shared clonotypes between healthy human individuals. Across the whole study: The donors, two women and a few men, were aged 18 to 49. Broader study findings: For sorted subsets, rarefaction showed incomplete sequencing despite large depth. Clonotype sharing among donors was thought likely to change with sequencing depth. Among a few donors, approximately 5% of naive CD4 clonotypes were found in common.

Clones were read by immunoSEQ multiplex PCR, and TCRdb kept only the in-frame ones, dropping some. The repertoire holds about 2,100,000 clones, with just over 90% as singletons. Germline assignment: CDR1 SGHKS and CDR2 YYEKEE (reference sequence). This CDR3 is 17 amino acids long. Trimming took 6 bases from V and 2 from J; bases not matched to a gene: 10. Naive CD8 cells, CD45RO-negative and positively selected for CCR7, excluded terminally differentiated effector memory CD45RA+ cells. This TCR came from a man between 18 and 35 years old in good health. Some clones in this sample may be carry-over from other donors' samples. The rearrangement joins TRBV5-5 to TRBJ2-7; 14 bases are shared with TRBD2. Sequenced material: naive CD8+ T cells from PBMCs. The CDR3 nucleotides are TGTGCCAGCACCAAGACTAGCGGGAGGGCCCGGACCTACGAGCAGTACTTC. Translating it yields CASTKTSGRARTYEQYF.